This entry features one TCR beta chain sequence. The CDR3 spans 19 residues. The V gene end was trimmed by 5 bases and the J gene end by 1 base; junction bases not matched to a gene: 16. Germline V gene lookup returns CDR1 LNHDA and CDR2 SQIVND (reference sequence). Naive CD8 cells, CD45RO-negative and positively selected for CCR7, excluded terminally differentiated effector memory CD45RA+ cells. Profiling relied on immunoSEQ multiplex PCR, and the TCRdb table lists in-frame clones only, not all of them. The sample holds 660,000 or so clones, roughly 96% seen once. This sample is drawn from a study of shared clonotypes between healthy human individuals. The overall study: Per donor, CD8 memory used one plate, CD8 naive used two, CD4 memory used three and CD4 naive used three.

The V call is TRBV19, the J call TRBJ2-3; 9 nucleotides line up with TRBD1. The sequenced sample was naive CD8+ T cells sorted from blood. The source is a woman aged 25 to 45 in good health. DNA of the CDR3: TGTGCCAGTAGTCCATGGCCGGGGACAGGGATCGTGGGCACAGATACGCAGTATTTT. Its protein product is CASSPWPGTGIVGTDTQYF.